These 4 T cell receptor beta chains share one sample of origin, sequenced in a study of T cell changes during pregnancy in multiple sclerosis. Sequenced by immunoSEQ multiplex PCR; TCRdb stores in-frame clones only, minus some. The sample includes more than 90,000 clones, 91% seen only once; the top ten take 3.1%. Sample: peripheral blood, taken in the second trimester of pregnancy. These receptor sequences come from a female donor with multiple sclerosis, enrolled in a pregnancy study.

The chain recombines TRBV5-1 with TRBJ2-3, with TRBD2 identical over 9 bases. Germline V gene data show CDR1 as SGHRS and CDR2 as YFSETQ. With V trimmed by 0 bases and J by 1 base, 18 bases remained unmatched. The CDR3 is 21 amino acids. This chain's CDR3 is CASSLVKGASGAKLGTDTQYF. The CDR3 nucleotides are TGCGCCAGCAGCTTGGTTAAAGGGGCTAGCGGGGCAAAACTCGGCACAGATACGCAGTATTTT.

The chain carries TRBV7-6 and TRBJ2-7; 8 bases map to TRBD2. The V segment lost 1 base and the J segment 5 bases; nucleotides outside the gene matches: 10. The CDR3 has 16 residues. Germline V gene sequence: CDR1 SGHVS, CDR2 FNYEAQ. CDR3 in DNA: TGTGCCAGCAGCTTAGAGGGGCCGGGAGGGTCCGACGAGCAGTACTTC. This encodes CASSLEGPGGSDEQYF.

This CDR3 reads CASRGSGWYNEQFF. For the CDR3, the DNA is TGTGCCAGCAGGGGTAGCGGGTGGTACAATGAGCAGTTCTTC. The V call is TRBV6-5, the J call TRBJ2-1; 7 positions agree with TRBD2. CDR1 is MNHEY, CDR2 SVGAGI, per germline. The V and J ends lost 6 bases and 4 bases, in that order; junction bases with no gene match: 6. The CDR3 spans 14 residues.

The gene calls are TRBV28 and TRBJ2-3; D is ambiguous. CDR3 size: 15 residues. Trimming pared 8 bases from V and 0 bases from J, leaving 15 bases between. Per the germline V gene, CDR1 is MDHEN and CDR2 is SYDVKM. The CDR3 region has the DNA TGTGCCAGCGATTTAGTCGGGTCTAGCACAGATACGCAGTATTTT. It specifies CASDLVGSSTDTQYF.